This TCR beta chain was recovered during a study of blood T cell repertoires in COVID-19. Overall study context: There were acute and convalescent COVID-19 samples, and they came from the United States, Italy and Spain. PBMCs, B-cell-depleted T cells, or T cells provided the cDNA or gDNA that made up the material.

How the authors handled the data: Estimation of nucleated cell counts was performed using reference gene primer amplification. Only in-frame clones appear in the TCRdb table, and some are missing; sequencing was by immunoSEQ multiplex PCR. V and J calls and clone size are those listed in that table; D and trimming were worked out from the DNA. The sample contains some 200,000 clones, around 86% of which appear only once. This receptor was taken from a woman of 80 years or more in a cohort sampled during active or convalescent COVID-19. The sample was peripheral blood.

In DNA form, the CDR3 reads TGTGCCAGCAGTTTGCCAGGCATCAACACTGAAGCTTTCTTT. This sequence encodes CASSLPGINTEAFF. The chain joins TRBV28 to TRBJ1-1; no firm D call. The CDR3 runs 14 residues. Germline CDR1 is MDHEN and CDR2 is SYDVKM. V lost 3 bases to trimming and J lost 2 bases, with 10 bases between them.